The rows below give T cell receptor beta chains drawn from one sample of a study of CD8 T cells in ankylosing spondylitis. From the 5' RACE reads, TCRdb called clonotypes with MiXCR, one entry per CDR3 protein. Here the sample spans 150,000 to 200,000 distinct CDR3 sequences, 10% to 15% being singletons. Source material: blood, either unsorted or a sorted T cell fraction (not recorded which). The receptors originated from a female donor with ankylosing spondylitis or in good health (not recorded which). Each CDR3 is given with its conserved first and last residue. The order of the fields is J gene, CDR3 length, clone size, D gene, V gene, CDR3 DNA, CDR3 protein. The D gene is left open where the match is weak. A clone size is listed for some rows: how often the clone was seen (once, few, many), or a class if it is expanded.

TRBJ1-1,14,-,-,TRBV7-3,TGTGCCAGCAGCTTATTCGGGGTCGGCACTGAAGCTTTCTTT,CASSLFGVGTEAFF
TRBJ1-1,14,few,TRBD1,TRBV18,TGTGCCAGCTCACCAATACGGCGACAGGGTGAAGCTTTCTTT,CASSPIRRQGEAFF
TRBJ2-5,16,many,-,TRBV11-2,TGTGCCAGCAGCCTAGGAGGTCGGGGGTTCCGTGAGACCCAGTACTTC,CASSLGGRGFRETQYF
TRBJ2-5,17,many,TRBD2,TRBV25-1,TGTGCCAGTACGGGGGCTAAAGCGGGAGGGGACCGAAAGACCCAGTACTTC,CASTGAKAGGDRKTQYF
TRBJ1-2,13,many,-,TRBV12-3/TRBV12-4,TGTGCCAGCAGCCGCGTCCCCAGGGAAGGCTACACCTTC,CASSRVPREGYTF
TRBJ2-7,13,many,-,TRBV5-1,TGCGCCAGCAGCGGGGGACACTTCTACGAGCAGTACTTC,CASSGGHFYEQYF
TRBJ2-1,18,many,TRBD2,TRBV6-2/TRBV6-3,TGTGCCAGCAGTTCGGGACTAGCGGGAGGATACTCCTACAATGAGCAGTTCTTC,CASSSGLAGGYSYNEQFF
TRBJ2-5,15,many,TRBD2,TRBV7-9,TGTGCCAGCAGCTTCGCGACTAGCGGTCGATCTGACCAGTACTTC,CASSFATSGRSDQYF
TRBJ2-6,15,-,-,TRBV4-3,TGCGCCAGCAGCCAAGATCAGGCAGGGGGGAACGTCCTGACTTTC,CASSQDQAGGNVLTF
TRBJ2-1,17,few,-,TRBV30,TGTGCCTGGATATCTTCGGGGGCTCGGGTGCTTTACAATGAGCAGTTCTTC,CAWISSGARVLYNEQFF
TRBJ2-5,14,many,-,TRBV20-1,TGCAGTGCTAGGACCCGTTTTACCCAAGAGACCCAGTACTTC,CSARTRFTQETQYF
TRBJ2-7,14,many,-,TRBV6-1,TGTGCCAGCAGCCCAGGGAATCTTAAATACGAGCAGTACTTC,CASSPGNLKYEQYF
TRBJ2-3,16,many,TRBD2,TRBV20-1,TGCAGTGCTAGAGATTTAATAGCGGGCGACACAGATACGCAGTATTTT,CSARDLIAGDTDTQYF
TRBJ2-4,14,-,-,TRBV30,TGTGCCTGGAGCGGGGATCGGCTTGGGCGTTTTCAGTACTTC,CAWSGDRLGRFQYF
TRBJ1-3,17,many,-,TRBV6-2/TRBV6-3,TGTGCCAGCAGTTACTCAAGGCTCCGGGTCTCTGGAAACACCATATATTTT,CASSYSRLRVSGNTIYF
TRBJ1-1,14,many,TRBD1,TRBV20-1,TGCAGTGCCCCGACACGGGCAGGGGGAACTGAAGCTTTCTTT,CSAPTRAGGTEAFF
TRBJ2-1,15,-,TRBD2,TRBV5-1,TGCGCCAGCAGCTTGAGCGGGAGGGCCTACAATGAGCAGTTCTTC,CASSLSGRAYNEQFF
TRBJ1-2,16,many,-,TRBV4-2,TGTGCCAGCAGCCAAGTTGCGGGGATAATGGTCTATGGCTACACCTTC,CASSQVAGIMVYGYTF
TRBJ2-7,16,many,-,TRBV12-3/TRBV12-4,TGTGCCAGCAGTTTAAGTAGTATAGCATTCTCCTACGAGCAGTACTTC,CASSLSSIAFSYEQYF
TRBJ1-3,16,many,TRBD1,TRBV15,TGTGCCACCAGCAACCCAGGGGGCTTAACTGGAAACACCATATATTTT,CATSNPGGLTGNTIYF
TRBJ2-5,20,-,TRBD2,TRBV11-2,TGTGCCAGCAGCTTAATTCGAGTGGCTAGCGGGAGAATGGATCTGGAGACCCAGTACTTC,CASSLIRVASGRMDLETQYF
TRBJ2-1,17,many,-,TRBV12-3/TRBV12-4,TGTGCCACCGGAACATGGAACCGGGACTTACAATACAATGAGCAGTTCTTC,CATGTWNRDLQYNEQFF
TRBJ2-1,13,-,TRBD2,TRBV5-1,TGCGCCAGCAGCCCGGGAGGGGGTATGGAGCAGTTCTTC,CASSPGGGMEQFF
TRBJ2-3,14,-,TRBD1,TRBV20-1,TGCAGTGCTACGGGACAGGGAAGTTCGGATACGCAGTATTTT,CSATGQGSSDTQYF
TRBJ2-1,14,many,TRBD1,TRBV6-5,TGTGCCAGCAGTTTTCAGGGGGAGTACAATGAGCAGTTCTTC,CASSFQGEYNEQFF
TRBJ1-1,14,many,-,TRBV18,TGTGCCAGCTCGCCCGACAACATGAACACTGAAGCTTTCTTT,CASSPDNMNTEAFF
TRBJ2-1,14,-,-,TRBV12-3/TRBV12-4,TGTGCCAGCAGTTTGGGGCAGGATTACAATGAGCGGTTCTTC,CASSLGQDYNERFF
TRBJ1-1,15,-,-,TRBV19,TGTGCCAGTAGTATGCAGGGACCCCTGAACACTGAAGCTTTCTTT,CASSMQGPLNTEAFF
TRBJ2-7,13,few,-,TRBV19,TGTGCCAGTAGAAGGGGGGGGGGCGACGAGCAGTACTTC,CASRRGGGDEQYF
TRBJ2-1,16,many,-,TRBV7-6,TGTGCCAGCAGCTTAGCGCCTCTGGGAGGAGTTGATGAGCAGTTCTTC,CASSLAPLGGVDEQFF
TRBJ2-7,16,many,-,TRBV20-1,TGCAGTTCGCTAAGTTTGGGCGGAAGAAACTCCTACGAGCAGTACTTC,CSSLSLGGRNSYEQYF
TRBJ2-3,16,many,-,TRBV4-3,TGCGCCAGCAGCCAACACGAGAGGACGTCGGGAGTTACGCAGTATTTT,CASSQHERTSGVTQYF
TRBJ1-1,13,many,-,TRBV12-3/TRBV12-4,TGTGCCAGCACTCCTAATCCGAACACTGAAGCTTTCTTT,CASTPNPNTEAFF
TRBJ2-1,15,many,-,TRBV24-1,TGTGCCACCAGTGATGATGGACAGTACTACAATGAGCAGTTCTTC,CATSDDGQYYNEQFF
TRBJ1-4,14,many,-,TRBV5-1,TGCGCCAGCAGCTTGAGGGGATCGGGTGAAAAACTGTTTTTT,CASSLRGSGEKLFF
TRBJ2-7,15,many,-,TRBV6-1,TGTGCCAGCAGTGATGGTGAACCCCACTACTACGAGCAGTACTTC,CASSDGEPHYYEQYF
TRBJ2-5,14,many,-,TRBV28,TGTGCCAGCAGTCGGAGACCGGTTCCAGAGACCCAGTACTTC,CASSRRPVPETQYF
TRBJ2-3,15,few,-,TRBV6-1,TGTGCCAGCAGCCGGGGACTGCCACTCACAGATACGCAGTATTTT,CASSRGLPLTDTQYF
TRBJ2-6,15,few,-,TRBV18,TGTGCCAGCTCACCCGGCTCCTCTGGGGCCAACGTCCTGACTTTC,CASSPGSSGANVLTF
TRBJ1-5,14,many,TRBD1,TRBV29-1,TGCAGCGTTACAGGACAGGGACCCAATCAGCCCCAGCATTTT,CSVTGQGPNQPQHF
TRBJ1-3,13,many,-,TRBV28,TGTGCCAGCAGTTTATCCCCGGGGAACACCATATATTTT,CASSLSPGNTIYF
TRBJ2-1,13,many,-,TRBV6-6,TGTGCCAGCAGTTACAGGGGAGGCTTTGAGCAGTTCTTC,CASSYRGGFEQFF
TRBJ2-1,14,-,TRBD2,TRBV5-6,TGTGCCAGCAGTCGACTAGCGGCTTACAATGAGCAGTTCTTC,CASSRLAAYNEQFF
TRBJ2-7,15,-,TRBD2,TRBV24-1,TGTGCCACCAGTGACCGGACTAGCGGCTCCTACGAGCAGTACTTC,CATSDRTSGSYEQYF